Following are 28 T cell receptor beta chains from one sample sequenced in a study of blood T cell repertoires in COVID-19. Repertoires were generated with immunoSEQ multiplex PCR, while TCRdb's copy carries only in-frame clones and drops some. This table has 320,000 or so clones, roughly 90% appearing once. The sample taken for sequencing was PBMCs or T cells enriched from blood (not recorded which). Receptors originate from a woman aged 25-40 years who had recovered from COVID-19.

CDR3 DNA: TGTGCCAGCACCCAGGGAGGCTATGGCTACACCTTC. As protein: CASTQGGYGYTF. The V gene is TRBV28, the J gene TRBJ1-2; a weak D match, TRBD1 (5 bases). The ends were cut back, 7 bases at V and 4 bases at J, with 10 bases in the middle. Germline V lookup: CDR1 MDHEN, CDR2 SYDVKM. The CDR3 totals 12 residues.

CDR3 in DNA: TGTGCCAGCACCCCGGGAGGCGAAGAAGGCAATCAGCCCCAGCATTTT. Translated: CASTPGGEEGNQPQHF. The chain uses TRBV7-9 and TRBJ1-5; D remains ambiguous. This CDR3 is 16 amino acids long. V was pared by 7 bases and J by 2 bases, with 18 bases between. The germline CDR1 and CDR2 sequences are SEHNR and FQNEAQ (reference sequence).

The rearrangement uses TRBV27 and TRBJ2-4; TRBD2 matches at 8 bases. The CDR3 is made up of 16 amino acids. V shed 8 bases, J shed 0 bases, and the junction held 9 bases outside the gene matches. Germline CDR1 and CDR2: MNHEY and SMNVEV (reference sequence). The CDR3 region is CASGTRGGLAKNIQYF. In DNA form, the CDR3 reads TGTGCCAGCGGGACCCGGGGGGGGCTAGCCAAAAACATTCAGTACTTC.

The rearrangement joins TRBV7-9 to TRBJ1-1; tentative D call: TRBD1 (5 bases). The germline V and J ends were trimmed by 1 base and 4 bases, with 7 bases remaining between them. This CDR3 spans 13 amino acids. Germline assignment: CDR1 SEHNR and CDR2 FQNEAQ (reference sequence). The DNA for the CDR3 is TGTGCCAGCAGCTTAGGACAGACCACTGAAGCTTTCTTT. Protein product: CASSLGQTTEAFF.

V and J are TRBV9 and TRBJ1-1; D is unclear. There are 12 residues in the CDR3. V shed 3 bases and J shed 4 bases, with 7 bases lying between them. Germline loops: CDR1 SGDLS, CDR2 YYNGEE. CDR3 nucleotides: TGTGCCAGCAGCGCCCCCCGCACTGAAGCTTTCTTT. It codes for CASSAPRTEAFF.

The chain links TRBV5-1 to TRBJ2-2; unclear D gene. The CDR3 contains 14 residues. The germline V and J ends were trimmed by 2 bases and 3 bases, with 8 bases remaining between them. CDR1 is SGHRS and CDR2 is YFSETQ in the germline V gene. CDR3 sequence: CASSFLSDTGELFF. The CDR3 DNA sequence: TGCGCCAGCAGCTTCCTCAGCGACACCGGGGAGCTGTTTTTT.

The chain couples TRBV7-2 to TRBJ1-1; the match to TRBD1 covers 9 bases. CDR1 and CDR2 (germline): SGHTA, FQGNSA. This CDR3 has 15 residues. V dropped 3 bases and J dropped 1; count of bases not matched to a gene: 3. CDR3 nucleotides: TGTGCCAGCAGCTTGAGGACAGGGGCGAACACTGAAGCTTTCTTT. It encodes CASSLRTGANTEAFF.

The CDR3 region is CSVDSVRGNTGELFF. In DNA, the CDR3 is TGCAGCGTTGATAGTGTGAGAGGGAACACCGGGGAGCTGTTTTTT. The rearrangement links TRBV29-1 to TRBJ2-2; D gene uncertain. This CDR3 region has 15 residues. The ends were cut back, 3 bases at V and 1 base at J, with 12 bases in the middle. Germline V lookup: CDR1 SQVTM, CDR2 ANQGSEA.

This chain links TRBV27 with TRBJ1-1; no clear D. The germline gives CDR1 MNHEY, CDR2 SMNVEV (reference sequence). V lost 3 bases and J 0 bases, leaving 17 bases between the germline ends. This CDR3 comprises 17 residues. The CDR3 is CASSLRRESLMNTEAFF. The CDR3 DNA reads as TGTGCCAGCAGTTTGAGGCGGGAGTCTCTCATGAACACTGAAGCTTTCTTT.

CDR3 DNA: TGTGCCAGCAGCCGGGACAATAGGGAGACCCAGTACTTC. Its translation is CASSRDNRETQYF. This chain uses TRBV6-5 with TRBJ2-5; tentatively, D is TRBD1 (6 bases). Per germline, CDR1 MNHEY and CDR2 SVGAGI. This CDR3 region has 13 residues. V was trimmed by 6 bases and J by 5 bases, leaving 13 bases between them.

J is TRBJ2-7 and V is TRBV28, with D possibly TRBD2 on 6 matching bases. Deletions cut 3 bases from V and 0 bases from J, with 12 bases between. Germline V gene lookup returns CDR1 MDHEN and CDR2 SYDVKM. This CDR3 has 15 residues. The CDR3 region has the DNA TGTGCCAGCAGTTTCGTCGGGGGAACCTCCTACGAGCAGTACTTC. Amino acid sequence: CASSFVGGTSYEQYF.

The chain recombines TRBV28 with TRBJ1-2; 7 bases match TRBD1. With V trimmed by 5 bases and J by 3 bases, 9 bases remained unmatched. The CDR3 covers 15 residues. Germline CDR1 is MDHEN and CDR2 is SYDVKM. The CDR3 sequence: CASSHPRGPYYGYTF. The DNA for the CDR3 is TGTGCCAGCAGTCACCCGAGGGGGCCCTACTATGGCTACACCTTC.

The chain joins TRBV5-4 to TRBJ2-3; D remains unclear. The V gene lost 1 base and the J gene lost 3 bases, with 6 bases spanning the gap. This CDR3 is built from 13 residues. Germline assignment: CDR1 SGHNT and CDR2 YYREEE (reference sequence). DNA of the CDR3: TGTGCCAGCAGCTTGTACGGGACAGATACGCAGTATTTT. This sequence encodes CASSLYGTDTQYF.

The rearrangement links TRBV28 to TRBJ2-3; TRBD1 matches 10 bases. V was clipped by 4 bases and J by 2 bases; unmatched bases: 9. Germline V gene sequence: CDR1 MDHEN, CDR2 SYDVKM. The CDR3 runs to 17 residues. In nucleotides, the CDR3 is TGTGCCAGCAGTTCCCAGCCGACAGGGGGCCACACAGATACGCAGTATTTT. Amino acid sequence: CASSSQPTGGHTDTQYF.

This chain uses TRBV6-5 with TRBJ1-1, with 10 bases fitting TRBD1. Germline assignment: CDR1 MNHEY and CDR2 SVGAGI. This CDR3 has 14 amino acids. With V trimmed by 7 bases and J by 3 bases, 5 bases remained unmatched. The CDR3 protein is CASTLDRGDTEAFF. CDR3 coding DNA: TGTGCCAGCACCCTGGACAGGGGGGACACTGAAGCTTTCTTT.

This clone was recorded once. The chain carries TRBV4-1 and TRBJ1-5; D perhaps matches TRBD1 (5 bases). CDR1 is MGHRA, CDR2 YSYEKL, per germline. This CDR3 is built from 14 residues. V shed 0 bases and J shed 7 bases, with 10 bases lying between them. This CDR3 reads CASSQDPGIQPQHF. CDR3 sequence (DNA): TGCGCCAGCAGCCAAGATCCAGGGATCCAGCCCCAGCATTTT.

The rearrangement uses TRBV1 and TRBJ2-7; the D call in the table, TRBD2, was not verified against the DNA. TRBV1 constitutes a pseudogene. This CDR3 contains 13 residues. CDR3 protein: CTSPTSGGYEQYF. The CDR3 DNA sequence: TGCACCAGTCCGACTAGCGGGGGATACGAGCAGTACTTC.

The chain carries TRBV6-5 and TRBJ2-4, with a possible D match to TRBD1 (6 bases). The CDR3 is 15 amino acids. The ends were cut back, 4 bases at V and 2 bases at J, with 12 bases in the middle. Germline CDR1 MNHEY, CDR2 SVGAGI. CDR3: CASSSSWDTKNIQYF. DNA for the CDR3: TGTGCCAGCAGTTCTTCATGGGACACCAAAAACATTCAGTACTTC.

This chain uses TRBV5-1 with TRBJ1-3; D might be TRBD1 (6 bases). Germline-derived CDR1 and CDR2 are SGHRS and YFSETQ. CDR3 size: 14 residues. V lost 4 bases and J 4 bases, leaving 12 bases between the germline ends. This CDR3 reads CASSTTGTGNTIYF. CDR3 DNA: TGCGCCAGCAGCACCACAGGGACCGGAAACACCATATATTTT.

V is TRBV30 and J is TRBJ2-7; maybe TRBD2 (6 bases). Germline V gene lookup returns CDR1 GTSNPN and CDR2 SVGIG (reference sequence). The CDR3 has 14 residues. V was cut by 3 bases and J by 3 bases, with 15 bases left in between. Here the CDR3 reads CAWRGGLGGYEQYF. The CDR3 DNA follows: TGTGCCTGGAGGGGGGGTTTGGGCGGCTACGAGCAGTACTTC.

To note about this clone: The junction and the germline gene differ at one end; a read error may be behind it. This chain joins TRBV5-1 and TRBJ2-1, with D possibly TRBD2 on 6 matching bases. This CDR3 contains 13 residues. The germline gives CDR1 SGHRS, CDR2 YFSETQ. The CDR3 DNA reads as TGCGCCAGCCGCTTACCGGGGGTCGGCGAGCAGTTCTTC. This translates into CASRLPGVGEQFF. Using reference TRBV5-1 and TRBJ2-1 for the parts outside the CDR3, the full variable domain is KAGVTQTPRYLIKTRGQQVTLSCSPISGHRSVSWYQQTPGQGLQFLFEYFSETQRNKGNFPGRFSGRQFSNSRSEMNVSTLELGDSALYLCASRLPGVGEQFFGPGTRLTVL.

The rearrangement uses TRBV7-2 and TRBJ1-2; a weak D match, TRBD1 (6 bases). V was trimmed by 3 bases and J by 7 bases, leaving 12 bases between them. CDR3 length equals 13 residues. Germline assignment: CDR1 SGHTA and CDR2 FQGNSA. The CDR3 DNA sequence: TGTGCCAGCAGCTTGGAGAACAGGGCTGGCTACACCTTC. Translating gives CASSLENRAGYTF.

This chain uses TRBV20-1 with TRBJ2-5; a weak D match, TRBD1 (5 bases). This CDR3 has 10 residues. V was shortened by 5 bases and J by 5 bases, with 6 bases between the two germline ends. Germline CDR1 is DFQATT and CDR2 is SNEGSKA (reference sequence). CDR3 DNA: TGCAGTGCTTACAGGGAGACCCAGTACTTC. Protein: CSAYRETQYF.

This clone was found once. The gene calls are TRBV5-1 and TRBJ2-1, with D possibly matching TRBD1 (6 bases). CDR3 length: 16 amino acids. The V end lost 4 bases, the J end lost 3 bases, and 17 bases lay between the germline ends. Per the germline V gene, CDR1 is SGHRS and CDR2 is YFSETQ. The CDR3 is CASSPDRDTRYNEQFF. The CDR3 DNA reads as TGCGCCAGCAGCCCCGATAGGGACACCCGCTACAATGAGCAGTTCTTC.

The V gene is TRBV10-1, the J gene TRBJ1-2; D uncertain. The V gene lost 11 bases and the J gene lost 7 bases, with 8 bases spanning the gap. CDR3 length: 9 amino acids. The germline CDR1 and CDR2 sequences are WNHNN and SYGVQD (reference sequence). The CDR3 loop reads CAATGGYTF. DNA for the CDR3: TGCGCCGCGACGGGTGGCTACACCTTC.

The V and J genes are TRBV7-9 and TRBJ1-5, with a weak D call TRBD1 (6 bases). The CDR3 has 16 residues. The germline CDR1 and CDR2 sequences are SEHNR and FQNEAQ (reference sequence). Deletions cut 1 base from V and 2 bases from J, with 12 bases between. The CDR3 nucleotides read TGTGCCAGCAGCTTAGGGGCAGGGGACGGCAATCAGCCCCAGCATTTT. As protein: CASSLGAGDGNQPQHF.

The CDR3 region is CASSRGGWETQYF. As DNA, the CDR3 is TGTGCCAGCAGCCGAGGGGGCTGGGAGACCCAGTACTTC. V is TRBV14 and J is TRBJ2-5; 7 bases fit TRBD1. The CDR3 is 13 residues long. Trimming cost V 4 bases and J 5 bases; bases outside gene matches: 4. Germline CDR1 reads SGHDN; CDR2 reads FVKESK.

The chain recombines TRBV6-1 with TRBJ2-3, with TRBD2 identical over 12 bases. The CDR3 length is 18 residues. The ends lost 2 bases at V and 1 base at J; junction bases unmatched: 7. Germline CDR1 and CDR2: MNHNS and SASEGT. The CDR3 bases are TGTGCCAGCAGTGAACGTCTAGCGGGGGGGCCCGGCACAGATACGCAGTATTTT. It specifies CASSERLAGGPGTDTQYF.